Each of the 25 T cell receptor beta chains below was sequenced from the same sample in a study of tumour-infiltrating T cells in Burkitt lymphoma. TCRdb's table, derived via immunoSEQ multiplex PCR, lists solely in-frame clones and lacks some. Of several thousand clones in the sample, 11% were seen once. Specimen: tumor tissue. The receptors here all came from a human donor with diffuse large B-cell lymphoma.

The chain is built from TRBV4-1 and TRBJ2-7, with TRBD1 matching over 7 bases. CDR3 length equals 19 residues. The V gene end was trimmed by 1 base and the J gene end by 4 bases; junction bases not matched to a gene: 19. Looked up from germline, CDR1 is MGHRA and CDR2 is YSYEKL. CDR3 in amino acids: CASSQVEPWDSSGRYEQYF. The CDR3 DNA sequence: TGCGCCAGCAGCCAAGTCGAGCCCTGGGACAGCTCGGGGCGGTACGAGCAGTACTTC.

The chain links TRBV10-1 to TRBJ2-5; D perhaps matches TRBD2 (5 bases). V lost 3 bases to trimming and J lost 10 bases, with 18 bases between them. The V gene's germline CDR1 is WNHNN and CDR2 SYGVQD (reference sequence). This CDR3 region has 14 residues. CDR3 in amino acids: CASSDSGLLGGQYF. For the CDR3, the DNA is TGCGCCAGCAGTGATTCCGGGCTCCTAGGAGGCCAGTACTTC.

The chain combines TRBV4-2 with TRBJ2-1, with 8 bases that match TRBD2. Germline lookup yields CDR1 LGHNA and CDR2 YNFKEQ. V lost 2 bases, J lost 7 bases, and 13 bases stayed unmatched. The CDR3 runs to 17 residues. The CDR3 here is CASSQHPFSGEANEQFF. CDR3 coding DNA: TGTGCCAGCAGCCAACACCCTTTTAGCGGGGAGGCGAATGAGCAGTTCTTC.

V is TRBV10-2 and J is TRBJ1-5; D call uncertain. This CDR3 has 13 residues. Germline CDR1 and CDR2: WSHSY and SAAADI. V was clipped by 8 bases and J by 6 bases, with 14 bases between them. The CDR3 DNA follows: TGCGCCAGCGCGAGGGTATGGGGTCAGCCCCAGCATTTT. It encodes CASARVWGQPQHF.

This rearrangement joins TRBV9 to TRBJ1-5; D uncertain. Trimming pared 3 bases from V and 0 bases from J, leaving 4 bases between. Germline assignment: CDR1 SGDLS and CDR2 YYNGEE. CDR3 length: 13 amino acids. The CDR3 protein is CASSAFSNQPQHF. For the CDR3, the DNA is TGTGCCAGCAGCGCCTTTAGCAATCAGCCCCAGCATTTT.

This clone was observed a handful of times. CDR3 bases: TGTGCCAGCAGCCCCCCGCTGGGGGACAGACCTGGGGAGCTGTTTTTT. Translation gives CASSPPLGDRPGELFF. J is TRBJ2-2 and V is TRBV5-4; 7 bases are shared with TRBD1. This CDR3 comprises 16 residues. From germline, CDR1 is SGHNT and CDR2 YYREEE (reference sequence). Losses at the gene ends were 4 bases for V and 8 bases for J; bases not matched to a gene: 14.

The chain combines TRBV15 with TRBJ2-7, with TRBD1 matching over 7 bases. The V and J ends lost 4 bases and 3 bases, in that order; junction bases with no gene match: 0. This CDR3 has 12 residues. CDR1 is LNHNV and CDR2 is YYDKDF in the germline V gene (reference sequence). DNA for the CDR3: TGTGCCACCAGCACAGGGGGCTACGAGCAGTACTTC. It is translated as CATSTGGYEQYF.

V gene TRBV6-6 combines with J gene TRBJ2-5, with 9 bases aligning to TRBD1. This CDR3 has 16 residues. V shed 0 bases, J shed 5 bases, and the junction held 7 bases outside the gene matches. Germline CDR1 reads MNHNY; CDR2 reads SVGAGI (reference sequence). CDR3 loop: CASSYSWTGEEETQYF. As DNA, the CDR3 is TGTGCCAGCAGTTACTCTTGGACAGGGGAAGAGGAGACCCAGTACTTC.

This clone has just a few counts. V gene TRBV5-1 combines with J gene TRBJ1-1; no clear D gene. This CDR3 has 13 amino acids. Trimming shortened V by 0 bases and J by 6 bases, and 9 bases separated the two germline ends. Per the germline V gene, CDR1 is SGHRS and CDR2 is YFSETQ. CDR3 in amino acids: CASSLGQRSEAFF. The CDR3 DNA sequence: TGCGCCAGCAGCTTGGGTCAGAGGTCTGAAGCTTTCTTT.

This clone was seen more than once but under ten times. This chain links TRBV10-2 with TRBJ2-2; D possibly corresponds to TRBD2 (6 bases). V was pared by 6 bases and J by 2 bases, with 16 bases between. CDR1 is WSHSY, CDR2 SAAADI, per germline. CDR3 size: 16 residues. The CDR3 is CASSNLGGDNTGELFF. The DNA for the CDR3 is TGCGCCAGCAGCAACCTGGGGGGTGACAACACCGGGGAGCTGTTTTTT.

This clone was detected a few times. The J gene is TRBJ2-5, the V gene TRBV10-3; 8 positions agree with TRBD1. This CDR3 is built from 13 residues. Germline V lookup: CDR1 ENHRY, CDR2 SYGVKD. J was trimmed by 6 bases and V by 5 bases; bases with no gene match: 5. The CDR3: CAISKTGEQTQYF. CDR3 bases: TGTGCCATCAGTAAGACAGGGGAACAGACCCAGTACTTC.

The table lists this clone with a few counts. This rearrangement joins TRBV2 to TRBJ1-4; no clear D gene. Trimming cost V 8 bases and J 8 bases, with 18 bases left between them. This CDR3 spans 14 amino acids. Looked up from germline, CDR1 is SNHLY and CDR2 is FYNNEI. DNA of the CDR3: TGTGCCAGCCAGGATGGGCCGCCACGGGAAAAACTGTTTTTT. Translated: CASQDGPPREKLFF.

This clone was observed a few times. The J gene is TRBJ2-2, the V gene TRBV18; D may be TRBD1 (5 bases). Germline V gives CDR1 KGHSH, CDR2 LQKENI. The CDR3 totals 15 residues. Trimming shortened V by 1 base and J by 5 bases, and 11 bases separated the two germline ends. CDR3 region: CASSPRTGQTGELFF. The CDR3 nucleotides read TGTGCCAGCTCACCACGAACAGGTCAAACCGGGGAGCTGTTTTTT.

The chain has TRBV2 and TRBJ1-3, with 9 bases fitting TRBD1. Trimming cost V 6 bases and J 3 bases; bases outside gene matches: 9. This CDR3 is 16 amino acids long. Germline V gene lookup returns CDR1 SNHLY and CDR2 FYNNEI. The CDR3 DNA sequence: TGTGCCAGCAGACGACAGGGGGGATCTGGTGGAAACACCATATATTTT. This encodes CASRRQGGSGGNTIYF.

This chain connects TRBV10-1 to TRBJ1-2; TRBD1 is a possible D gene (5 bases). The V gene's germline CDR1 is WNHNN and CDR2 SYGVQD (reference sequence). The CDR3 extends over 13 amino acids. Trimming cost V 3 bases and J 9 bases, with 14 bases left between them. CDR3 in DNA: TGCGCCAGCAGTGAAGACGGGACGAACCGCTACACCTTC. Translating gives CASSEDGTNRYTF.

This clone was observed a few times. The rearrangement joins TRBV9 to TRBJ1-1, with no clear D. Germline V gene data show CDR1 as SGDLS and CDR2 as YYNGEE. Deletions cut 0 bases from V and 2 bases from J, with 5 bases between. The CDR3 spans 13 residues. The CDR3 DNA is TGTGCCAGCAGCGTAGCCTTTAACACTGAAGCTTTCTTT. This gives the protein CASSVAFNTEAFF. The full variable domain, in which reference TRBV9 and TRBJ1-1 provide the parts outside the CDR3, is DSGVTQTPKHLITATGQRVTLRCSPRSGDLSVYWYQQSLDQGLQFLIQYYNGEERAKGNILERFSAQQFPDLHSELNLSSLELGDSALYFCASSVAFNTEAFFGQGTRLTVV.

This clone was seen a handful of times. This rearrangement joins TRBV5-1 to TRBJ1-1; D is undetermined. V dropped 2 bases and J dropped 2 bases, with 4 bases sitting between them. This CDR3 spans 12 amino acids. The germline V gene has CDR1 SGHRS and CDR2 YFSETQ. The DNA of the CDR3 is TGCGCCAGCAGCTTTGAAAACACTGAAGCTTTCTTT. It codes for CASSFENTEAFF.

This clone was observed a handful of times. The DNA for the CDR3 is TGCGCCAGCAGCTCGCATACAGGGTCCCAAGAGACCCAGTACTTC. Translated, it gives CASSSHTGSQETQYF. This chain uses TRBV5-1 with TRBJ2-5; a weak D match, TRBD1 (6 bases). This CDR3 contains 15 residues. Between the trimmed V and J ends, which lost 3 bases and 1 base, there was a span of 13 bases. CDR1 SGHRS and CDR2 YFSETQ come from the germline V gene.

The gene calls are TRBV4-1 and TRBJ2-3; 10 nucleotides align to TRBD2. The germline CDR1 and CDR2 sequences are MGHRA and YSYEKL. This CDR3 comprises 18 residues. V gave up 6 bases and J gave up 2 bases; unmatched junction bases: 14. The CDR3 sequence is CASSRLARSGGLTDTQYF. The CDR3 coding sequence is TGCGCCAGCAGTCGATTGGCCCGTAGCGGGGGGCTCACAGATACGCAGTATTTT.

This sequence joins TRBV4-1 and TRBJ2-7, with D tentatively TRBD1 or TRBD2 (5 bases each). Per germline, CDR1 MGHRA and CDR2 YSYEKL. This CDR3 has 15 residues. Trimming pared 3 bases from V and 0 bases from J, leaving 12 bases between. The CDR3 DNA reads as TGCGCCAGCAGCCAGTCCCCGGGGCCCTCCTACGAGCAGTACTTC. It specifies CASSQSPGPSYEQYF.

This clone was observed a handful of times. This chain's CDR3 is CASRPQPTGELFF. The CDR3 nucleotides read TGTGCCAGCAGACCCCAGCCCACCGGGGAGCTGTTTTTT. This chain uses TRBV27 with TRBJ2-2; no clear D. The CDR3 totals 13 residues. Germline V gives CDR1 MNHEY, CDR2 SMNVEV (reference sequence). V lost 6 bases, J lost 4 bases, and 9 bases lay in between.

This chain joins TRBV18 and TRBJ1-4, with D possibly TRBD1 on 5 matching bases. Germline V gene sequence: CDR1 KGHSH, CDR2 LQKENI. The V end was cut by 4 bases, the J end by 7 bases, with 16 bases between. The CDR3 has 15 residues. CDR3 nucleotides: TGTGCCAGCTCACGCTGGGACGCCGGGGGTGAAAAACTGTTTTTT. It is translated as CASSRWDAGGEKLFF.

This clone was observed a few times. The chain uses TRBV5-1 and TRBJ1-4; no reliable D call. Per germline, CDR1 SGHRS and CDR2 YFSETQ. The CDR3 is 15 amino acids. The germline V and J ends were trimmed by 3 bases and 8 bases, with 17 bases remaining between them. The CDR3 bases are TGCGCCAGCAGCTGGGGTGGCGCCACGCGGGAAAAACTGTTTTTT. This codes for CASSWGGATREKLFF.

This clone appeared a single time. The gene calls are TRBV15 and TRBJ2-5; 9 nucleotides align to TRBD1. The CDR3 sequence is 15 residues long. In germline, CDR1 is LNHNV, CDR2 YYDKDF (reference sequence). V lost 3 bases, J lost 6 bases, and 8 bases stayed unmatched. This chain's CDR3 is CATSRDPGQGQTQYF. The CDR3 DNA reads TGTGCCACCAGCAGGGACCCGGGACAGGGCCAGACCCAGTACTTC.

In DNA form, the CDR3 reads TGTGCCAGTACCAGGGACAGGGAACCCTACAATGAGCAGTTCTTC. Translation: CASTRDREPYNEQFF. This chain joins TRBV19 and TRBJ2-1; 9 positions agree with TRBD1. The CDR3 totals 15 residues. V lost 7 bases to trimming and J lost 2 bases; unmatched junction nucleotides: 6. Germline assignment: CDR1 LNHDA and CDR2 SQIVND (reference sequence). The full variable domain, its missing parts supplied by reference TRBV19 and TRBJ2-1, is DGGITQSPKYLFRKEGQNVTLSCEQNLNHDAMYWYRQDPGQGLRLIYYSQIVNDFQKGDIAEGYSVSREKKESFPLTVTSAQKNPTAFYLCASTRDREPYNEQFFGPGTRLTVL.